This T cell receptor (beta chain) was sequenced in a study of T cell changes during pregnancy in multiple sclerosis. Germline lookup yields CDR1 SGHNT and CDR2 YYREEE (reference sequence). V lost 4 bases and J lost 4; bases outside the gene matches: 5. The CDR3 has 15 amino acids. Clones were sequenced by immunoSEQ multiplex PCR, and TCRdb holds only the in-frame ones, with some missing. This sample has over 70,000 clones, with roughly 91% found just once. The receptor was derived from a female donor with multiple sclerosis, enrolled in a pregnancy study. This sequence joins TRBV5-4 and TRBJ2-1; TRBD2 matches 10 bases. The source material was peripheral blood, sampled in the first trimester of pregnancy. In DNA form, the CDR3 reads TGTGCCAGCAGCGTTAGCGGGGGGCCTTACAATGAGCAGTTCTTC. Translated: CASSVSGGPYNEQFF.